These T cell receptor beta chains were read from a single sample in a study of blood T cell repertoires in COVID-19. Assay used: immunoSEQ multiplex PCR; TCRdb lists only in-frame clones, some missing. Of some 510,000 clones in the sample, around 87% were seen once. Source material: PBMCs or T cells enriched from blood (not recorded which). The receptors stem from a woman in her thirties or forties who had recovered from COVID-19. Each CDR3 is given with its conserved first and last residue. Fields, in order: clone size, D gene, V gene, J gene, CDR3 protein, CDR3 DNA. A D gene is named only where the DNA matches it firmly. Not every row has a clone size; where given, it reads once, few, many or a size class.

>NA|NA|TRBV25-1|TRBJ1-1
CASSATTGPNTEAFF
TGTGCCAGCAGTGCCACCACAGGGCCAAACACTGAAGCTTTCTTT
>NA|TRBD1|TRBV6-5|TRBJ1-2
CASLIRDREGYTF
TGTGCCAGCCTGATAAGGGACAGGGAAGGCTACACCTTC
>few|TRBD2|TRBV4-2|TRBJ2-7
CASATSGSYEQYF
TGTGCCAGTGCGACTAGCGGGAGCTACGAGCAGTACTTC
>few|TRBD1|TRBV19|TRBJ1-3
CASETGILSLGGNTIYF
TGTGCCAGCGAAACCGGGATCCTCTCCTTAGGGGGCAACACCATATATTTT
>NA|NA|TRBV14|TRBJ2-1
CASSQLRGSYNEQFF
TGTGCCAGCAGCCAATTGCGGGGATCCTACAATGAGCAGTTCTTC
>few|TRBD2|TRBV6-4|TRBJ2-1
CASSAGTSGYNEQFF
TGTGCCAGCAGTGCCGGGACTAGCGGCTACAATGAGCAGTTCTTC
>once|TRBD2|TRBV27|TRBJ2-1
CASRVRTSGSRNEQFF
TGTGCCAGCAGGGTTCGAACTAGCGGGAGTCGGAATGAGCAGTTCTTC
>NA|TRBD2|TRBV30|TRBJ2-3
CAWRGGGPDTQYF
TGTGCCTGGAGGGGGGGAGGGCCAGATACGCAGTATTTT
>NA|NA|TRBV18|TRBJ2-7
CASSPPQSYEQYF
TGTGCCAGCTCACCTCCACAGAGTTACGAGCAGTACTTC
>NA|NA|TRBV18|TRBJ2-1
CASSPNFEPGGQFF
TGTGCCAGCTCACCTAACTTCGAGCCCGGAGGACAGTTCTTC
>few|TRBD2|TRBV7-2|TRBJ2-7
CASSQQLAGGLGSYEQYF
TGTGCCAGCAGCCAACAACTAGCGGGCGGCCTGGGGTCCTACGAGCAGTACTTC
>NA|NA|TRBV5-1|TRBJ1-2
CASSLAGEHYGYTF
TGCGCCAGCAGCTTGGCGGGGGAGCACTATGGCTACACCTTC
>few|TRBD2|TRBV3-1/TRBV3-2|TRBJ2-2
CASGLAGNTGELFF
TGTGCCAGCGGACTAGCGGGGAACACCGGGGAGCTGTTTTTT
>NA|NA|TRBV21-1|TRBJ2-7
CASSISNGCGSPYEQYF
TGTGCCAGCAGCATCTCAAACGGGTGCGGCAGCCCTTACGAGCAGTACTTC
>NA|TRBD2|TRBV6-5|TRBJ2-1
CASSPLAGGNNEQFF
TGTGCCAGCAGTCCACTAGCGGGAGGGAACAATGAGCAGTTCTTC
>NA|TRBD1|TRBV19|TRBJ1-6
CASTQSGGSNSPLHF
TGTGCCAGTACTCAATCAGGGGGAAGTAATTCACCCCTCCACTTT
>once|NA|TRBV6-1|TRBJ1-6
CASSDRGFSLHF
TGTGCCAGCAGTGATAGGGGCTTTTCCCTCCACTTT
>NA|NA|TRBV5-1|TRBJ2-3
CASSLGAVGTTDTQYF
TGCGCCAGCAGCTTGGGGGCAGTAGGTACGACAGATACGCAGTATTTT
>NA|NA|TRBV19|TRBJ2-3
CASSPRDMGTQYF
TGTGCCAGTAGTCCCCGGGACATGGGAACGCAGTATTTT
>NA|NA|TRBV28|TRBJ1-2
CASTGGTNYGYTF
TGTGCCAGCACGGGGGGAACTAACTATGGCTACACCTTC
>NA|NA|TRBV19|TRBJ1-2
CASRRQDYGYTF
TGTGCCAGTAGAAGACAGGACTATGGCTACACCTTC
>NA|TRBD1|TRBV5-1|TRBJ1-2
CASSLKTGGQGYTF
TGCGCCAGCAGCTTAAAGACAGGGGGTCAAGGCTACACCTTC
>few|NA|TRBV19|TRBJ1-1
CASSRVFMNTEAFF
TGTGCCAGTAGTAGAGTCTTCATGAACACTGAAGCTTTCTTT
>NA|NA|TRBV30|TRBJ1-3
CAWSPGTGNTIYF
TGTGCCTGGAGTCCAGGAACTGGAAACACCATATATTTT
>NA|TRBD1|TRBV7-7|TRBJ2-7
CASSSDRGGEQYF
TGTGCTAGCAGCTCGGACAGGGGTGGGGAGCAGTACTTC
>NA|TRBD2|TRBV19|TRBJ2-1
CASGSYEQFF
TGTGCGAGCGGGAGCTATGAGCAGTTCTTC
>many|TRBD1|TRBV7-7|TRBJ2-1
CASSLGGVRGNEQFF
TGTGCTAGCAGCTTAGGGGGCGTTAGGGGCAATGAGCAGTTCTTC
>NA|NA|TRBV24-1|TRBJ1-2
CATSDSGGLYGYTF
TGTGCCACCAGTGATTCGGGGGGCCTCTATGGCTACACCTTC
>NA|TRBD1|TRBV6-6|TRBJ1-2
CASSWGDRVKKDGYTF
TGTGCCAGCAGTTGGGGGGACAGGGTCAAGAAAGATGGCTACACCTTC
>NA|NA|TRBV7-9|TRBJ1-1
CASSQSNRYSEAFF
TGTGCCAGCAGCCAATCCAACAGGTACTCTGAAGCTTTCTTT
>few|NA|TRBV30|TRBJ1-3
CALGQSSGNTIYF
TGTGCCTTAGGACAGAGCTCTGGAAACACCATATATTTT
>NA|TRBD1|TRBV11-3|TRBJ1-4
CASSPGTVLANEKLFF
TGTGCCAGCAGCCCAGGGACAGTTCTAGCTAATGAAAAACTGTTTTTT
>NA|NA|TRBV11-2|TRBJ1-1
CASSLSETMNTEAFF
TGTGCCAGCAGCTTATCAGAGACAATGAACACTGAAGCTTTCTTT
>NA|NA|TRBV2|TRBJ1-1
CASTPGRVNTEAFF
TGTGCCAGCACCCCCGGTCGGGTGAACACTGAAGCTTTCTTT
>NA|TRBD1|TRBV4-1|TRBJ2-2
CASSLNAGGPGELFF
TGCGCCAGCAGCCTCAACGCAGGGGGACCGGGGGAGCTGTTTTTT
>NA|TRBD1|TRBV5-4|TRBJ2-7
CASSTGTDYEQYF
TGTGCCAGCTCGACCGGGACAGATTACGAGCAGTACTTC
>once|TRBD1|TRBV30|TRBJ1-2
CAWTRGTGGRGYTF
TGTGCCTGGACAAGGGGGACAGGGGGTAGGGGCTACACCTTC
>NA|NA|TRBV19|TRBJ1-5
CASSIRDRYQPQHF
TGTGCCAGTAGTATTAGAGACAGATATCAGCCCCAGCATTTT
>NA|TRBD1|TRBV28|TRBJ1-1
CASSPRGQRMNTEAFF
TGTGCCAGCAGTCCCCGGGGACAGAGGATGAACACTGAAGCTTTCTTT
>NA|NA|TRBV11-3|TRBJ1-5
CASSLTTIIGGLYQPQHF
TGTGCCAGCAGCTTAACAACGATTATCGGGGGTTTATATCAGCCCCAGCATTTT
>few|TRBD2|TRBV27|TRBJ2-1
CATSPLAGGLLNNEQFF
TGTGCCACCTCCCCCCTAGCGGGAGGGCTTTTGAACAATGAGCAGTTCTTC
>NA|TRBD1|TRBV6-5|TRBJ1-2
CASRAGGLDGYTF
TGTGCCAGCAGGGCAGGGGGCTTGGATGGCTACACCTTC
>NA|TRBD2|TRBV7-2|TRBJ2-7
CASSLTSGRGTEQYF
TGTGCCAGCAGTCTGACTAGCGGGAGGGGGACTGAGCAGTACTTC
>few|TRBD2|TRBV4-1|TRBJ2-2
CASSLRLAGTGELFF
TGCGCCAGCAGCCTCCGACTAGCGGGGACCGGGGAGCTGTTTTTT
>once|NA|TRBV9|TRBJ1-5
CASSSTGGGTVSNQPQHF
TGTGCCAGCAGCTCTACTGGCGGGGGGACCGTTAGCAATCAGCCCCAGCATTTT
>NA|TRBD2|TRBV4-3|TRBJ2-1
CASSQITGLASSYNEQFF
TGCGCCAGCAGCCAAATTACCGGACTAGCGAGCTCCTACAATGAGCAGTTCTTC
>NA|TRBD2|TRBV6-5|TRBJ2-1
CASSISGRHNEQFF
TGTGCCAGCAGTATTAGCGGGAGGCACAATGAGCAGTTCTTC
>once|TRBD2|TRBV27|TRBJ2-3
CASTLAGGLPTQYF
TGTGCCAGTACTCTAGCGGGAGGCCTTCCTACGCAGTATTTT